This T cell receptor (beta chain) comes out of a study of T cell responses to AZD1222 COVID-19 vaccine. This CDR3 spans 15 amino acids. Per germline, CDR1 MNHEY and CDR2 SMNVEV (reference sequence). Trimming removed 3 bases from V and 9 bases from J, with 18 bases in between. The assay was immunoSEQ multiplex PCR, and TCRdb's table has in-frame clones only and misses some. The repertoire holds some 110,000 clones, with approximately 86% as singletons. This clone was seen a single time. The receptor was derived from an adult who received the MenACWY meningococcal vaccine as a control. This material consisted of peripheral blood, taken 28 days after the second dose of the MenACWY control vaccine. The chain uses TRBV27 and TRBJ2-1, with a weak D call TRBD2 (5 bases). The CDR3 spells CASSFGPPGGSEQFF. CDR3 sequence (DNA): TGTGCCAGCAGTTTCGGCCCCCCCGGTGGGAGTGAGCAGTTCTTC.